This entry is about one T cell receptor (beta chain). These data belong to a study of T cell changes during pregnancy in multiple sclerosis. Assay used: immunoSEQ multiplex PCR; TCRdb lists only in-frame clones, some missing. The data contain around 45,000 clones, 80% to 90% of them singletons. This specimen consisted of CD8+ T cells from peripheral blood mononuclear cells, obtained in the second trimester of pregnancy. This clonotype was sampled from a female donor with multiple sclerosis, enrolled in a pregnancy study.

In DNA form, the CDR3 reads TGTGCCAGCAGCTTAGCTGGGGGGTCAGACACTGAAGCTTTCTTT. This encodes CASSLAGGSDTEAFF. The chain links TRBV7-6 to TRBJ1-1, with D possibly TRBD1 on 5 matching bases. Looked up from germline, CDR1 is SGHVS and CDR2 is FNYEAQ. Trimming stripped 0 bases from V and 3 bases from J, with 11 bases between. The CDR3 is 15 residues long. The complete variable domain, with remaining parts taken from reference TRBV7-6 and TRBJ1-1, reads GAGVSQSPRYKVTKRGQDVALRCDPISGHVSLYWYRQALGQGPEFLTYFNYEAQQDKSGLPNDRFSAERPEGSISTLTIQRTEQRDSAMYRCASSLAGGSDTEAFFGQGTRLTVV.